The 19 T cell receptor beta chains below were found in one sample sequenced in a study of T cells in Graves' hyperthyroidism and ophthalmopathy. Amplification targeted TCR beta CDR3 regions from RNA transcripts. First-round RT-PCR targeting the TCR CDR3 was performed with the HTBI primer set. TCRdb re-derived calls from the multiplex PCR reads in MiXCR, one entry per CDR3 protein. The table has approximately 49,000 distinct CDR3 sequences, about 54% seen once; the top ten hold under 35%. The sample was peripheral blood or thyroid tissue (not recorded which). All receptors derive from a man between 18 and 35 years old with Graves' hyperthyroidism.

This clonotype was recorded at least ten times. CDR3 region: CASSPGTGGPYEQYF. The CDR3 coding sequence is TGTGCCAGCTCACCAGGGACAGGGGGCCCCTACGAGCAGTACTTC. This chain links TRBV18 with TRBJ2-7; 12 nucleotides align to TRBD1. The CDR3 is made up of 15 amino acids. The ends lost 2 bases at V and 2 bases at J; junction bases unmatched: 1. Germline V gene lookup returns CDR1 KGHSH and CDR2 LQKENI.

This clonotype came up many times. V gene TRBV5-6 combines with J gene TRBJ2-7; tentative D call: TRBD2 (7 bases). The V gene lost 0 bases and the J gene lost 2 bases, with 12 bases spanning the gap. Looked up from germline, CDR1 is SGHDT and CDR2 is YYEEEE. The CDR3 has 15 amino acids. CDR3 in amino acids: CASSLGGGAPYEQYF. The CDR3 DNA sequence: TGTGCCAGCAGCTTGGGGGGGGGCGCGCCCTACGAGCAGTACTTC.

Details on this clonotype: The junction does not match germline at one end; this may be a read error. CDR3 sequence reads: CAGRGRDFGITEAFF. The CDR3 DNA sequence: TGTGCCGGCAGGGGGCGGGACTTCGGAATCACTGAAGCTTTCTTT. The chain carries TRBV27 and TRBJ1-1; TRBD1 matches at 8 bases. Germline V CDR1 and CDR2: MNHEY, SMNVEV (reference sequence). The CDR3 contains 15 residues.

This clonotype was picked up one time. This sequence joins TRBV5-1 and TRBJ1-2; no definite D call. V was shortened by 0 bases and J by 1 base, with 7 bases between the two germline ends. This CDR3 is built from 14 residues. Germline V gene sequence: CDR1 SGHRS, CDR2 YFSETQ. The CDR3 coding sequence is TGCGCCAGCAGCTTGGCCACCAGTAACTATGGCTACACCTTC. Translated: CASSLATSNYGYTF.

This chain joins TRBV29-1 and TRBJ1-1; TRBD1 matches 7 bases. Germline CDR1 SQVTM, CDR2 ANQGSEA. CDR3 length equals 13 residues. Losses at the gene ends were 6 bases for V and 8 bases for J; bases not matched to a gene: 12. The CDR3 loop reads CSVTGQSATEAFF. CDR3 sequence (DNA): TGCAGCGTGACGGGACAGTCTGCAACAGAAGCTTTCTTT.

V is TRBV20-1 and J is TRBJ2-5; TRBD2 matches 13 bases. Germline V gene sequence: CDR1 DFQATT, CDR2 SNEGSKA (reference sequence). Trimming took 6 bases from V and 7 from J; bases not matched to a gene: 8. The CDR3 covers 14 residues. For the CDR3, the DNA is TGCAGTGCGGGGACTAGCGGGGATCAGGGGACCCAGTACTTC. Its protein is CSAGTSGDQGTQYF.

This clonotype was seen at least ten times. The CDR3 DNA is TGCAGCGTTGAAGGAGAAAAACTGTTTTTT. As protein: CSVEGEKLFF. The chain joins TRBV29-1 to TRBJ1-4; D ambiguous. The CDR3 is made up of 10 amino acids. V lost 1 base and J lost 8, with 2 bases in between. Germline V gives CDR1 SQVTM, CDR2 ANQGSEA.

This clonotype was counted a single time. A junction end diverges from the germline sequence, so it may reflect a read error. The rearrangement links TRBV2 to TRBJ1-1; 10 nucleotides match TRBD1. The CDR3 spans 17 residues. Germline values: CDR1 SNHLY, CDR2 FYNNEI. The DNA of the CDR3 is TGCGCCAGCAGCCAACTCGGGACAGGGGAACTGAACACTGAAGCTTTCTTT. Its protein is CASSQLGTGELNTEAFF.

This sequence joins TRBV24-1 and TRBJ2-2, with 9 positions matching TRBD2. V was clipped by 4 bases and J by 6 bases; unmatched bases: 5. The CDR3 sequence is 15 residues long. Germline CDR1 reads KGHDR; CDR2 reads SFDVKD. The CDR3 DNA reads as TGTGCCACCAGTGACTGGACTAGCGCGGCCGGGGAGCTGTTTTTT. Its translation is CATSDWTSAAGELFF.

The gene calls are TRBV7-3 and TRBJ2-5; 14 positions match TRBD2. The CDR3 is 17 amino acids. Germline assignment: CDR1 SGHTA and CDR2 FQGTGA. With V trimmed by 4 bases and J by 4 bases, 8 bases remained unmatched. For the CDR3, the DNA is TGTGCCAGCAGCTCGGGGGGACTAGCGGGAGTAGGAGAGACCCAGTACTTC. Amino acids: CASSSGGLAGVGETQYF.

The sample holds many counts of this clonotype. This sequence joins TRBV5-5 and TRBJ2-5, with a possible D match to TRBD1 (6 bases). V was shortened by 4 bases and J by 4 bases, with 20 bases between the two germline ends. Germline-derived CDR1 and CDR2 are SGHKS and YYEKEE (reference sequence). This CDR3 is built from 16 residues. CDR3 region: CASSPWGRQLGETQYF. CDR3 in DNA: TGTGCCAGCAGCCCGTGGGGGCGGCAATTAGGAGAGACCCAGTACTTC.

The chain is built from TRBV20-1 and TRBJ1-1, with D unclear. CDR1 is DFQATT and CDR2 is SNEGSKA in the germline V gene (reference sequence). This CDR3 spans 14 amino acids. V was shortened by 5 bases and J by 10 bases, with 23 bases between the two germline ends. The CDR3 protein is CSALEAGSLSRAFF. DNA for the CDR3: TGCAGTGCTCTTGAGGCGGGGTCCCTATCAAGAGCTTTCTTT.

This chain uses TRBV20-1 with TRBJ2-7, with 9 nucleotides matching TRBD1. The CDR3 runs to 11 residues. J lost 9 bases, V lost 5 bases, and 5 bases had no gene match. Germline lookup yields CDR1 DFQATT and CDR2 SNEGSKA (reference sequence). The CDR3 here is CSAWTGDRQYF. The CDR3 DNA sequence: TGCAGTGCTTGGACAGGGGATCGGCAGTACTTC.

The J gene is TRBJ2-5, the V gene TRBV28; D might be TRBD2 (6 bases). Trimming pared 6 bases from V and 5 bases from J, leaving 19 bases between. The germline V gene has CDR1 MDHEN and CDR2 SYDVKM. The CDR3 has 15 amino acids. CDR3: CASRILGGAGETQYF. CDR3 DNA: TGTGCCAGCAGAATCCTAGGAGGGGCCGGGGAGACCCAGTACTTC.

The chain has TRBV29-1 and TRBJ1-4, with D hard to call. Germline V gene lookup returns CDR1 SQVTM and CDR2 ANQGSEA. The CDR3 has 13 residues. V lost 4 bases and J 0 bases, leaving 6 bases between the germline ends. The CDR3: CSVARTTNEKLFF. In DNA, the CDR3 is TGCAGCGTTGCGCGAACAACTAATGAAAAACTGTTTTTT.

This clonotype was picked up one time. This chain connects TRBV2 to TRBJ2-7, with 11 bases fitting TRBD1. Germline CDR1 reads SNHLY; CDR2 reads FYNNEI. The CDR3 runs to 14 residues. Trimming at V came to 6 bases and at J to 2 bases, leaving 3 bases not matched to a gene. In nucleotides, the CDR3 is TGTGCCAGCAGGACGGGACAGGGGGCCTACGAGCAGTACTTC. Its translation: CASRTGQGAYEQYF.

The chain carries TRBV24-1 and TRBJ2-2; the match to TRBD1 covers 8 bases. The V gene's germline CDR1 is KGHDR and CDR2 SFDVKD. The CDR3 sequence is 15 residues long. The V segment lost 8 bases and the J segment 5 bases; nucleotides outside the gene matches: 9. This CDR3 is CATNERTGLTGELFF. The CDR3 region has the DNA TGTGCCACCAATGAAAGGACAGGGTTAACCGGGGAGCTGTTTTTT.

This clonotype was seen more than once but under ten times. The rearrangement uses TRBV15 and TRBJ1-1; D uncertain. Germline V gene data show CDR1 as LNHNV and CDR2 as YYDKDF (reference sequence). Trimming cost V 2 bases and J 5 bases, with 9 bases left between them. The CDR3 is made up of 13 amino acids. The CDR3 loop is CATSRPLGTEAFF. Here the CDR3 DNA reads TGTGCCACCAGCAGACCCTTGGGTACTGAAGCTTTCTTT. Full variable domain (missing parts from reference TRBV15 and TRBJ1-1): DAMVIQNPRYQVTQFGKPVTLSCSQTLNHNVMYWYQQKSSQAPKLLFHYYDKDFNNEADTPDNFQSRRPNTSFCFLDIRSPGLGDTAMYLCATSRPLGTEAFFGQGTRLTVV.

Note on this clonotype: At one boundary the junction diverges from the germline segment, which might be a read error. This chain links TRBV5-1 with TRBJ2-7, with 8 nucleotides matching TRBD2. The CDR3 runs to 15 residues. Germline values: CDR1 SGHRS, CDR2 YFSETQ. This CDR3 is CASRTGSGGLYERYF. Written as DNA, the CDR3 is TGCGCCAGCAGGACAGGCAGCGGGGGTCTCTACGAGCGGTACTTC.